These 18 T cell receptor beta chains came from one sample sequenced in a study of blood T cell repertoires in COVID-19 (dated by TCRdb to 2020 to 2021). Library construction relied on the immunoSEQ multiplex PCR assay. TCRdb stores this immuneACCESS table with in-frame sequences only. Part of the clones is absent; in the studies checked, under half of the shortfall reflects unresolved V genes, and no reason is known for the rest. The sample has a few hundred thousand clones on record, about three quarters of them singletons. The top ten clones comprise about 7% of the sample. Sequencing was carried out using peripheral blood. The receptors derive from a woman aged 70-85 years with acute or convalescent COVID-19.

This clone was found a few times. The chain links TRBV5-1 to TRBJ1-3, with unresolved D. With 2 bases removed from V and 0 bases from J, the gap between germline ends came to 9 bases. The CDR3 consists of 15 residues. The germline gives CDR1 SGHRS, CDR2 YFSETQ. In DNA form, the CDR3 reads TGCGCCAGCAGCTTTGACTTGAGCTCTGGAAACACCATATATTTT. As protein: CASSFDLSSGNTIYF. Drawing the rest from reference TRBV5-1 and TRBJ1-3, the complete variable domain is KAGVTQTPRYLIKTRGQQVTLSCSPISGHRSVSWYQQTPGQGLQFLFEYFSETQRNKGNFPGRFSGRQFSNSRSEMNVSTLELGDSALYLCASSFDLSSGNTIYFGEGSWLTVV.

This chain connects TRBV6-6 to TRBJ1-2; weak D call: TRBD1 (6 bases). Per germline, CDR1 MNHNY and CDR2 SVGAGI (reference sequence). V dropped 6 bases and J dropped 3 bases, with 11 bases sitting between them. The CDR3 contains 13 residues. CDR3 DNA sequence: TGTGCCAGCAGGCTACAGGGAGACTATGGCTACACCTTC. Protein sequence: CASRLQGDYGYTF.

The chain recombines TRBV27 with TRBJ2-3, with 13 bases aligning to TRBD2. V lost 3 bases, J lost 4 bases, and 7 bases stayed unmatched. The CDR3 runs 17 residues. Germline CDR1 and CDR2: MNHEY and SMNVEV (reference sequence). The CDR3 sequence: CASSLGTLAGGPDTQYF. The DNA of the CDR3 is TGTGCCAGCAGTTTGGGGACACTAGCGGGGGGGCCAGATACGCAGTATTTT.

The chain employs TRBV14 and TRBJ2-1, with TRBD1 identical over 9 bases. The CDR3 extends over 23 amino acids. J was trimmed by 4 bases and V by 4 bases; bases with no gene match: 29. Looked up from germline, CDR1 is SGHDN and CDR2 is FVKESK. The CDR3 coding sequence is TGTGCCAGCAGCCCCCAACAGGGGGCGTCACTTCTCCCGACTCGTGGAAAATACAATGAGCAGTTCTTC. Residues: CASSPQQGASLLPTRGKYNEQFF.

CDR3 residues: CASSLSRVQNTEAFF. The CDR3 DNA reads as TGTGCCAGCAGCTTATCCAGGGTGCAGAACACTGAAGCTTTCTTT. V gene TRBV7-2 combines with J gene TRBJ1-1; TRBD1 is a possible D gene (5 bases). Germline V lookup: CDR1 SGHTA, CDR2 FQGNSA. This CDR3 spans 15 amino acids. Trimming stripped 2 bases from V and 1 base from J, with 11 bases between.

V gene TRBV7-2 combines with J gene TRBJ1-1; D call uncertain. The V end was cut by 1 base, the J end by 3 bases, with 12 bases between. This CDR3 region has 15 residues. Looked up from germline, CDR1 is SGHTA and CDR2 is FQGNSA. The CDR3 coding sequence is TGTGCCAGCAGCTTAGTAGCTGCCGGGGACACTGAAGCTTTCTTT. Translation gives CASSLVAAGDTEAFF.

This chain links TRBV9 with TRBJ2-7; TRBD2 matches 7 bases. V lost 3 bases to trimming and J lost 2 bases; unmatched junction nucleotides: 8. Germline V lookup: CDR1 SGDLS, CDR2 YYNGEE. The CDR3 contains 15 residues. The CDR3 loop is CASSAGSGWPYEQYF. In nucleotides, the CDR3 is TGTGCCAGCAGCGCCGGTAGCGGGTGGCCCTACGAGCAGTACTTC. The full variable domain, with the rest looked up from reference TRBV9 and TRBJ2-7, is DSGVTQTPKHLITATGQRVTLRCSPRSGDLSVYWYQQSLDQGLQFLIQYYNGEERAKGNILERFSAQQFPDLHSELNLSSLELGDSALYFCASSAGSGWPYEQYFGPGTRLTVT.

The chain carries TRBV6-5 and TRBJ1-1; TRBD1 matches 8 bases. V lost 0 bases and J lost 2; bases outside the gene matches: 5. From germline, CDR1 is MNHEY and CDR2 SVGAGI. The CDR3 sequence is 16 residues long. The CDR3 here is CASSYSTGQVNTEAFF. The CDR3 DNA follows: TGTGCCAGCAGTTACTCAACGGGACAGGTTAACACTGAAGCTTTCTTT.

This sequence joins TRBV18 and TRBJ1-1; 7 bases are a match to TRBD1. With 0 bases clipped from V and 0 bases from J, the junction kept 4 bases outside the gene matches. This CDR3 comprises 16 residues. Germline CDR1 and CDR2: KGHSH and LQKENI. The CDR3, as DNA: TGTGCCAGCTCACCACCCGGGACAGAAATGAACACTGAAGCTTTCTTT. This codes for CASSPPGTEMNTEAFF.

The chain employs TRBV24-1 and TRBJ1-1, with a tentative D call TRBD1 (6 bases). V was clipped by 0 bases and J by 8 bases, with 9 bases between them. There are 13 residues in the CDR3. Germline V CDR1 and CDR2: KGHDR, SFDVKD. CDR3 nucleotide sequence: TGTGCCACCAGTGATTTGGTGACAGGAGAAGCTTTCTTT. Its protein product is CATSDLVTGEAFF.

This chain uses TRBV7-7 with TRBJ1-2, with 8 bases aligning to TRBD1. CDR3 length: 17 residues. CDR1 is SSHAT, CDR2 FNYEAQ, per germline (reference sequence). V shed 5 bases, J shed 7 bases, and the junction held 18 bases outside the gene matches. CDR3 sequence (DNA): TGTGCCAGCAGCCTCCTTGTGTCTGGACAGGGCCCTATTGGCTACACCTTC. This translates into CASSLLVSGQGPIGYTF.

The chain carries TRBV5-5 and TRBJ1-3, with 7 bases matching TRBD1. Per the germline V gene, CDR1 is SGHKS and CDR2 is YYEKEE (reference sequence). The CDR3 sequence is 16 residues long. Trimming at V came to 0 bases and at J to 4 bases, leaving 7 bases not matched to a gene. This CDR3 reads CASSLAPTGNGNTIYF. Here the CDR3 DNA reads TGTGCCAGCAGCTTGGCCCCGACAGGGAACGGAAACACCATATATTTT.

The genes are TRBV18 and TRBJ1-1; the D is unclear. The CDR3 contains 14 residues. Per the germline V gene, CDR1 is KGHSH and CDR2 is LQKENI. Trimming pared 2 bases from V and 1 base from J, leaving 8 bases between. CDR3 in DNA: TGTGCCAGCTCACCAAAACAGCAGAACACTGAAGCTTTCTTT. The encoded protein is CASSPKQQNTEAFF.

This clone has a handful of counts. CDR3 residues: CASSYSGTGAEKLFF. CDR3 bases: TGTGCCAGCAGTTACTCCGGGACAGGGGCTGAAAAACTGTTTTTT. The chain uses TRBV6-5 and TRBJ1-4, with 10 positions matching TRBD1. The V segment lost 0 bases and the J segment 7 bases; nucleotides outside the gene matches: 2. The CDR3 has 15 residues. Germline values: CDR1 MNHEY, CDR2 SVGAGI.

The chain has TRBV24-1 and TRBJ2-7; possible D gene TRBD2, 6 bases. V shed 4 bases and J shed 12 bases, with 18 bases lying between them. CDR3 length: 13 residues. In germline, CDR1 is KGHDR, CDR2 SFDVKD. The CDR3 DNA follows: TGTGCCACCAGTGACACATCCCGGGACGGGAGGTACTTC. Amino acid sequence: CATSDTSRDGRYF.

The genes are TRBV4-1 and TRBJ2-7, with D hard to call. Looked up from germline, CDR1 is MGHRA and CDR2 is YSYEKL. The ends were cut back, 1 base at V and 4 bases at J, with 23 bases in the middle. CDR3 length: 18 amino acids. CDR3 sequence: CASSQGCWHPKFTYEQYV. The CDR3 coding sequence is TGCGCCAGCAGCCAAGGGTGTTGGCACCCAAAATTTACGTACGAGCAGTACGTC.

The V call is TRBV2, the J call TRBJ1-1; D perhaps matches TRBD1 (6 bases). CDR1 SNHLY and CDR2 FYNNEI come from the germline V gene. Trimming removed 6 bases at V and 8 bases at J, with 19 bases between. The CDR3 has 14 amino acids. For the CDR3, the DNA is TGTGCCAGCAGAAAAAGGGGGAGGGGATTAGAAGCTTTCTTT. Translated, it gives CASRKRGRGLEAFF.

This clone occurred once. V gene TRBV5-1 combines with J gene TRBJ2-3; D remains unclear. The CDR3 contains 12 residues. The V end was cut by 0 bases, the J end by 6 bases, with 5 bases between. Germline CDR1 reads SGHRS; CDR2 reads YFSETQ. The CDR3: CASSLVPDTQYF. The CDR3 DNA follows: TGCGCCAGCAGCTTGGTTCCGGATACGCAGTATTTT.